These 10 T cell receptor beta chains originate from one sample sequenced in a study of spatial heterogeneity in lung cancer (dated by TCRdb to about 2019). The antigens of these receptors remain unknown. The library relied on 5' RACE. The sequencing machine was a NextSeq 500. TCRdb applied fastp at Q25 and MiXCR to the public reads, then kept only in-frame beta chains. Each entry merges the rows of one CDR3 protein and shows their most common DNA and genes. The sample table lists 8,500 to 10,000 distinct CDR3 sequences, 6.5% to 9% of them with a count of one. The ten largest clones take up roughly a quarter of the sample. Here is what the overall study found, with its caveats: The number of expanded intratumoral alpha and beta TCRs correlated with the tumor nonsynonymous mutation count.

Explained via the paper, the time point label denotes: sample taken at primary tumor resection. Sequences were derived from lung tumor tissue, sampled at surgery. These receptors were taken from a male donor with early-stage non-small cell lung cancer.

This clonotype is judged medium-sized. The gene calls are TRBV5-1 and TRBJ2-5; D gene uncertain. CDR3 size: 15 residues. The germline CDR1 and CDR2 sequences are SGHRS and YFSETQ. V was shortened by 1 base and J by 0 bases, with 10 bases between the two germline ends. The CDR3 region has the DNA TGCGCCAGCAGCTTGAATACCGGGTACCAAGAGACCCAGTACTTC. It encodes CASSLNTGYQETQYF.

The CDR3 loop reads CASSLRQDQNTEAFF. The CDR3 DNA reads TGTGCCAGCAGTCTTCGACAGGACCAGAACACTGAAGCTTTCTTT. The chain has TRBV27 and TRBJ1-1, with D possibly TRBD1 on 6 matching bases. Germline CDR1 is MNHEY and CDR2 is SMNVEV (reference sequence). CDR3 size: 15 residues. V lost 5 bases and J 1 base, leaving 14 bases between the germline ends.

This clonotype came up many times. The CDR3 DNA reads as TGTGCCAGCAGCTTGCGGAACACAGATACGCAGTATTTT. This translates into CASSLRNTDTQYF. The V gene is TRBV7-3, the J gene TRBJ2-3; D is uncertain. Germline CDR1 reads SGHTA; CDR2 reads FQGTGA. This CDR3 has 13 amino acids. Trimming took 3 bases from V and 2 from J, leaving 6 bases between them.

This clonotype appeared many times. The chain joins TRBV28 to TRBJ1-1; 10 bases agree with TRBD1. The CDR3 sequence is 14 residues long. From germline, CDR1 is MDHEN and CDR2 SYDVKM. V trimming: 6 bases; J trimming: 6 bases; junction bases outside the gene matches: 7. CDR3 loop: CASRRRQGAAEAFF. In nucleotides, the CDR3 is TGTGCCAGCAGGCGCCGACAGGGGGCGGCTGAAGCTTTCTTT.

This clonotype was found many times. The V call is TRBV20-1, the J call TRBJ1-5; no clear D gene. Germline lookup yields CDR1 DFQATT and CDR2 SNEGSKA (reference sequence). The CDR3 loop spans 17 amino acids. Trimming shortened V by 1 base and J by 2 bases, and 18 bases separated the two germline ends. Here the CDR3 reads CSARAVRRPVGNQPQHF. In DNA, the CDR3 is TGCAGTGCTAGAGCGGTACGCCGACCCGTAGGCAATCAGCCCCAGCATTTT.

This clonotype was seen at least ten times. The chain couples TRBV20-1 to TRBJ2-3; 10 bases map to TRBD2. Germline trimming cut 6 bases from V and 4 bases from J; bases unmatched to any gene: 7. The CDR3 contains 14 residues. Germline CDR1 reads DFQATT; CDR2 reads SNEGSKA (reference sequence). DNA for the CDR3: TGCAGTGCCCCCAGCGGGAGGGTTGCAGATACGCAGTATTTT. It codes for CSAPSGRVADTQYF.

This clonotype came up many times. Written as DNA, the CDR3 is TGTGCCAGCAGCCCCCAGGGAGGGCCCGATACGCAGTATTTT. Translated, it gives CASSPQGGPDTQYF. The V gene is TRBV2, the J gene TRBJ2-3; TRBD2 matches 7 bases. This CDR3 is 14 amino acids long. Germline trimming cut 6 bases from V and 6 bases from J; bases unmatched to any gene: 9. Germline V gene data show CDR1 as SNHLY and CDR2 as FYNNEI.

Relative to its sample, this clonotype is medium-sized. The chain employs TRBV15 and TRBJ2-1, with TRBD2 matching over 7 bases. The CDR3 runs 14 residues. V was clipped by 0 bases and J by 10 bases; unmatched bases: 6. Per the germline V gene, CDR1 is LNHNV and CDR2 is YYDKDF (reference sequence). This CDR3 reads CATSREVRTREQFF. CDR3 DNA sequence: TGTGCCACCAGCAGAGAGGTCCGGACTAGAGAGCAGTTCTTC.

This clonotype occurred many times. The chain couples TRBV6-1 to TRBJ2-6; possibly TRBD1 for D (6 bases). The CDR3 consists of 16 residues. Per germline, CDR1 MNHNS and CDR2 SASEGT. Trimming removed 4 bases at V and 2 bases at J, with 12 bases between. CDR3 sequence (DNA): TGTGCCAGCAGTGTGGACGGGACAACTGGGGCCAACGTCCTGACTTTC. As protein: CASSVDGTTGANVLTF.

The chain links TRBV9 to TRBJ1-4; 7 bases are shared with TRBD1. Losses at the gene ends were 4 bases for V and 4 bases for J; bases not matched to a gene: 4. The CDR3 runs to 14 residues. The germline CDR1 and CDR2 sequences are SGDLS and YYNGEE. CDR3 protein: CASSRGDSNEKLFF. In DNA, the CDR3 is TGTGCCAGCAGCCGGGGGGACAGTAATGAAAAACTGTTTTTT.